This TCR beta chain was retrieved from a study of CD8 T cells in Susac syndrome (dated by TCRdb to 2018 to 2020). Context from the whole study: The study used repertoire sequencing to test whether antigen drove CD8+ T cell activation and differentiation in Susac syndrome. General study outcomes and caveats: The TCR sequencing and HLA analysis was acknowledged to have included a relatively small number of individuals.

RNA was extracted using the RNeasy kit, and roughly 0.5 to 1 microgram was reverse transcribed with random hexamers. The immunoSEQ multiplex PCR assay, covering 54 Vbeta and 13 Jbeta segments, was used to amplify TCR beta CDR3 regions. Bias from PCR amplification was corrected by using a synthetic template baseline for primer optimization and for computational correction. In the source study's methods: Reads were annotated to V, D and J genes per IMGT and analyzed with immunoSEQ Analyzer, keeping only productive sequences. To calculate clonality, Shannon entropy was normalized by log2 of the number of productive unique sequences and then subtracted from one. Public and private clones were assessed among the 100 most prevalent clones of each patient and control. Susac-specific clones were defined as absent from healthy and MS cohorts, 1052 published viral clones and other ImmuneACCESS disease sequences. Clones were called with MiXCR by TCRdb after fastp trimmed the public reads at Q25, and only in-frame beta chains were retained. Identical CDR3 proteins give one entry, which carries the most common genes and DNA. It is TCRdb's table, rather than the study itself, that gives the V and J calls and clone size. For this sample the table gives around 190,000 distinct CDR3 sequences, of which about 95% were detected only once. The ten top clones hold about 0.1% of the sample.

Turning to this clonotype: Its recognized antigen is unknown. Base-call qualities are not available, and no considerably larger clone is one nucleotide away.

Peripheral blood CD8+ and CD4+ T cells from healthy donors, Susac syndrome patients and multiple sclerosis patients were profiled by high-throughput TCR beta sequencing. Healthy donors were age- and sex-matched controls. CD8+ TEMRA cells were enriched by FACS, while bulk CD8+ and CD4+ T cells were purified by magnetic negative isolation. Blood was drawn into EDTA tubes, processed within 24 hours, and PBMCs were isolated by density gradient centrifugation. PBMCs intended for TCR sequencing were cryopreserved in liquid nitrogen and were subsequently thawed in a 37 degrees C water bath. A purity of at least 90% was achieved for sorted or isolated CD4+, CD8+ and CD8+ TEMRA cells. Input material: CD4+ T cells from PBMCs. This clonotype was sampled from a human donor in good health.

The CDR3 protein sequence reads: CATGQGDTRNTEAFF. Here is the DNA: TGTGCCACCGGACAGGGGGATACGAGGAACACTGAAGCTTTCTTT. The sequence is built from TRBV12-3 or TRBV12-4 and TRBJ1-1, with 10 bases aligning to TRBD1. There are 15 amino acids in the CDR3, from cysteine to phenylalanine inclusive. Here the CDR3 DNA is all that survives: 45 bases in frame from base 1. Trimming takes 10 bases off V and 1 base off J; junction bases not matched to a gene: 9.